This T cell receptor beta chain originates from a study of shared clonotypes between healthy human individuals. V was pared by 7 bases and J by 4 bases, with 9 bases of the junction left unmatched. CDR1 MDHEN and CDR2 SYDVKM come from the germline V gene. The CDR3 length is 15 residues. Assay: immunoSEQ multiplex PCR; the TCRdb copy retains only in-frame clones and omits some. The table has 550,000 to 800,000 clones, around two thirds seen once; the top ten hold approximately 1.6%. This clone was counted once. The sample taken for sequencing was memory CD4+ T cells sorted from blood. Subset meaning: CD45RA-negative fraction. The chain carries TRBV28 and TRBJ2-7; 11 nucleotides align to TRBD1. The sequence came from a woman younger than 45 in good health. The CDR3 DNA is TGTGCCAGCAAAACTCCCGGGACAGGGGGATACGAGCAGTACTTC. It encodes CASKTPGTGGYEQYF.